Listed here are 6 T cell receptor beta chains from one sample, sequenced in a study of blood T cell repertoires in COVID-19. Repertoires were generated with immunoSEQ multiplex PCR, while TCRdb's copy carries only in-frame clones and drops some. The sample has around 160,000 clones, less than 90% seen once. Specimen: peripheral blood. These receptors were obtained from a human donor in a cohort sampled during active COVID-19.

V and J are TRBV6-2 or TRBV6-3 and TRBJ2-3; D not certain. This CDR3 has 15 residues. V was pared by 5 bases and J by 3 bases, with 15 bases between. CDR1 is MNHEY and CDR2 is SVGEGT in the germline V gene. This chain's CDR3 is CASSHRELPTDTQYF. The CDR3 DNA reads as TGTGCCAGCAGTCACCGCGAGCTCCCTACAGATACGCAGTATTTT.

This chain links TRBV28 with TRBJ1-6, with TRBD1 as a possible D gene (5 bases). V dropped 7 bases and J dropped 10 bases, with 20 bases sitting between them. The CDR3 runs 15 residues. The V gene's germline CDR1 is MDHEN and CDR2 SYDVKM. CDR3 nucleotide sequence: TGTGCCAGCACCCTCCCCCATGGGCGGGACTCACCCCTCCACTTT. It is translated as CASTLPHGRDSPLHF.

This clone occurred a few times. This rearrangement joins TRBV7-2 to TRBJ1-5, with 11 bases identical to TRBD1. Germline-derived CDR1 and CDR2 are SGHTA and FQGNSA. The CDR3 covers 17 residues. V lost 0 bases and J lost 5; bases outside the gene matches: 6. CDR3 in amino acids: CASSLALGQGGHQPQHF. CDR3 DNA sequence: TGTGCCAGCAGCTTAGCCCTGGGACAGGGGGGCCATCAGCCCCAGCATTTT.

The chain carries TRBV4-1 and TRBJ1-5; D may be TRBD1 (5 bases). The V end was cut by 0 bases, the J end by 5 bases, with 11 bases between. From germline, CDR1 is MGHRA and CDR2 YSYEKL. The CDR3 is 15 residues long. This CDR3 is CASSQDRAGYQPQHF. DNA for the CDR3: TGCGCCAGCAGCCAAGACCGCGCAGGGTATCAGCCCCAGCATTTT.

The chain joins TRBV24-1 to TRBJ1-5; 7 nucleotides line up with TRBD1. This CDR3 spans 16 amino acids. The V and J ends lost 3 bases and 7 bases, in that order; junction bases with no gene match: 11. The germline gives CDR1 KGHDR, CDR2 SFDVKD. The CDR3 DNA sequence: TGTGCCACCAGTGATCCAACAGGGGTCGGTGACCAGCCCCAGCATTTT. This sequence encodes CATSDPTGVGDQPQHF.

V and J are TRBV27 and TRBJ2-4; D may be TRBD2 (6 bases). The CDR3 is made up of 15 amino acids. V was clipped by 2 bases and J by 9 bases, with 17 bases between them. CDR1 and CDR2 (germline): MNHEY, SMNVEV (reference sequence). This CDR3 is CASSLGAGGMLIQYF. In DNA form, the CDR3 reads TGTGCCAGCAGTTTAGGGGCTGGGGGGATGCTCATTCAGTACTTC.